Following are 3 T cell receptor beta chains from one sample sequenced in a study of T-cell memory formation after mild COVID-19. TCRdb passed the 5' RACE reads through MiXCR, listing each CDR3 protein once. The table has about 140,000 distinct CDR3 sequences, 13% to 15% seen once. Sequenced input: PBMCs or a T cell subset sorted from them (not recorded which). Receptors originate from an adult woman who had mild COVID-19 (a few samples of this study predate the infection). Cell type and time point are not known.

The chain uses TRBV2 and TRBJ2-7, with 7 bases matching TRBD2. The CDR3 is 12 residues long. Germline lookup yields CDR1 SNHLY and CDR2 FYNNEI. V shed 6 bases, J shed 4 bases, and the junction held 3 bases outside the gene matches. Here the CDR3 DNA reads TGTGCCAGCAGGCCTAGCGGTTACGAGCAGTACTTC. Its protein is CASRPSGYEQYF.

This rearrangement joins TRBV7-6 to TRBJ1-4; 9 bases are shared with TRBD1. V was clipped by 3 bases and J by 6 bases; unmatched bases: 11. Germline lookup yields CDR1 SGHVS and CDR2 FNYEAQ. The CDR3 has 17 amino acids. The CDR3 is CASSFPRDREGDEKLFF. Written as DNA, the CDR3 is TGTGCCAGCAGCTTTCCTCGGGACAGGGAAGGGGATGAAAAACTGTTTTTT.

Ten or more counts support this clonotype. The rearrangement links TRBV11-2 to TRBJ2-5; D remains unclear. Germline V lookup: CDR1 SGHAT, CDR2 FQNNGV. V lost 4 bases and J 0 bases, leaving 9 bases between the germline ends. CDR3 length: 14 amino acids. The CDR3 reads CASSYVGNQETQYF. CDR3 DNA: TGTGCCAGCAGCTACGTGGGCAACCAAGAGACCCAGTACTTC.